Below are 9 T cell receptor beta chains sequenced from a single sample in a study of T cell repertoires in cytomegalovirus infection. TCRdb used MiXCR to reprocess the reads, holding one entry per CDR3 protein. The sample yields 310,000 or so distinct CDR3 sequences, about 23% seen once. The sample taken for sequencing was PBMCs. These receptors were taken from a human donor in good health (CMV status not recorded). Some clones in this sample may be carry-over from other donors' samples.

Points on this clonotype: A clone one base away is much larger, so this may be a read error. The V and J genes are TRBV5-6 and TRBJ2-7, with no clear D. The V end lost 4 bases, the J end lost 5 bases, and 10 bases lay between the germline ends. The germline gives CDR1 SGHDT, CDR2 YYEEEE. The CDR3 length is 12 residues. CDR3 sequence reads: CASSLLGNEQYF. The CDR3, as DNA: TGTGCCAGCAGCCTCCTAGGGAACGAGCAGTACTTC.

This clonotype was picked up many times. The chain has TRBV7-2 and TRBJ1-5, with a tentative D call TRBD1 (5 bases). V dropped 5 bases and J dropped 6 bases, with 11 bases sitting between them. Per germline, CDR1 SGHTA and CDR2 FQGNSA. This CDR3 comprises 13 residues. The CDR3 loop is CASSPEDIQPQHF. The CDR3 coding sequence is TGTGCCAGCAGCCCAGAGGACATTCAGCCCCAGCATTTT. Together with reference TRBV7-2 and TRBJ1-5, the CDR3 gives the full variable domain: GAGVSQSPSNKVTEKGKDVELRCDPISGHTALYWYRQSLGQGLEFLIYFQGNSAPDKSGLPSDRFSAERTGGSVSTLTIQRTQQEDSAVYLCASSPEDIQPQHFGDGTRLSIL.

The CDR3 DNA follows: TGTGCCAGCAGTGCGACATTTACTGGGGCCAACGTCCTGACTTTC. This translates into CASSATFTGANVLTF. J is TRBJ2-6 and V is TRBV6-5; unclear D gene. Germline CDR1 is MNHEY and CDR2 is SVGAGI. The V end lost 5 bases, the J end lost 2 bases, and 10 bases lay between the germline ends. This CDR3 region has 15 residues.

V and J are TRBV20-1 and TRBJ1-6, with TRBD1 as a possible D gene (5 bases). The germline V gene has CDR1 DFQATT and CDR2 SNEGSKA (reference sequence). This CDR3 has 16 residues. The germline V and J ends were trimmed by 3 bases and 0 bases, with 12 bases remaining between them. CDR3 amino acids: CSASVTVSSYNSPLHF. The CDR3, as DNA: TGCAGTGCTAGTGTGACAGTGAGCTCCTATAATTCACCCCTCCACTTT.

The chain links TRBV7-9 to TRBJ1-1; tentatively, D is TRBD1 (5 bases). V lost 5 bases and J lost 1, with 14 bases in between. The CDR3 consists of 15 residues. Germline values: CDR1 SEHNR, CDR2 FQNEAQ (reference sequence). CDR3 nucleotide sequence: TGTGCCAGCAGCCCGCGCAGAGGGACGAACACTGAAGCTTTCTTT. Protein: CASSPRRGTNTEAFF.

The chain has TRBV12-3 or TRBV12-4 and TRBJ1-2; a possible D gene is TRBD1 (6 bases). V gave up 2 bases and J gave up 8 bases, with 12 bases separating them. The CDR3 is 13 residues long. The CDR3 DNA reads TGTGCCAGCAGTTTAAGGGACATCGAGGGCTACACCTTC. Amino acids: CASSLRDIEGYTF.

The chain links TRBV20-1 to TRBJ1-6; D perhaps matches TRBD1 (5 bases). The CDR3 loop spans 15 amino acids. Germline CDR1 DFQATT, CDR2 SNEGSKA (reference sequence). The V end was cut by 3 bases, the J end by 5 bases, with 14 bases between. This CDR3 reads CSARAQGADNSPLHF. The CDR3, as DNA: TGCAGTGCTAGGGCCCAGGGTGCCGATAATTCACCCCTCCACTTT.

This chain connects TRBV7-2 to TRBJ1-1; no firm D call. Trimming left V 2 bases short and J 1 base short, with 11 bases between. The CDR3 is 15 amino acids. CDR1 and CDR2 from the germline V gene are SGHTA and FQGNSA. CDR3 sequence (DNA): TGTGCCAGCAGCTTAATTGCGGTTTCGAACACTGAAGCTTTCTTT. Its translation is CASSLIAVSNTEAFF.

The J gene is TRBJ1-1, the V gene TRBV29-1; D unresolved. The V gene lost 6 bases and the J gene lost 5 bases, with 13 bases spanning the gap. The CDR3 runs to 12 residues. Per germline, CDR1 SQVTM and CDR2 ANQGSEA. CDR3 loop: CSVWEEGTEAFF. CDR3 DNA sequence: TGCAGCGTCTGGGAGGAAGGGACTGAAGCTTTCTTT.